One sample yielded the 16 T cell receptor beta chains listed below, sequenced in a study of blood T cell repertoires in COVID-19. The repertoire was sequenced with immunoSEQ multiplex PCR; TCRdb's copy has only in-frame clones and lacks some. This sample has 200,000 to 250,000 clones; approximately 90% occur once, and the top ten carry roughly 5.7%. Sequencing was carried out using peripheral blood. Receptor source: an elderly man with acute or convalescent COVID-19.

The genes are TRBV29-1 and TRBJ2-1; possible D gene TRBD1, 5 bases. With 6 bases removed from V and 8 bases from J, the gap between germline ends came to 14 bases. The CDR3 sequence is 12 residues long. The V gene's germline CDR1 is SQVTM and CDR2 ANQGSEA. CDR3 region: CSVNPQGYEQFF. CDR3 DNA sequence: TGCAGCGTCAACCCTCAGGGCTATGAGCAGTTCTTC.

The chain recombines TRBV9 with TRBJ2-3; possible D gene TRBD2, 6 bases. Trimming cost V 4 bases and J 6 bases, with 9 bases left between them. The germline CDR1 and CDR2 sequences are SGDLS and YYNGEE. The CDR3 extends over 12 amino acids. The CDR3 loop is CASSREDDTQYF. CDR3 sequence (DNA): TGTGCCAGCAGCAGGGAGGATGATACGCAGTATTTT.

The V call is TRBV29-1, the J call TRBJ2-1; TRBD1 might be the D (5 bases). V dropped 3 bases and J dropped 8 bases, with 14 bases sitting between them. Germline V gene sequence: CDR1 SQVTM, CDR2 ANQGSEA. There are 13 residues in the CDR3. The CDR3 protein is CSVEGQTYYEQFF. CDR3 in DNA: TGCAGCGTTGAGGGGCAAACGTACTATGAGCAGTTCTTC.

V usage is TRBV7-3 and J usage is TRBJ2-7; 10 bases fit TRBD1. This CDR3 comprises 19 residues. Per germline, CDR1 SGHTA and CDR2 FQGTGA. The trim removed 2 bases at V and 4 bases at J, leaving 17 bases unmatched. The CDR3 is CASSLPPPRGTGVLYEQYF. DNA of the CDR3: TGTGCCAGCAGCTTACCCCCACCCCGCGGGACAGGGGTTCTATACGAGCAGTACTTC.

This chain uses TRBV18 with TRBJ1-3, with D maybe TRBD1 (5 bases). V was cut by 0 bases and J by 0 bases, with 12 bases left in between. The CDR3 is made up of 17 amino acids. In germline, CDR1 is KGHSH, CDR2 LQKENI. CDR3 sequence reads: CASSPPAQGFSGNTIYF. Here the CDR3 DNA reads TGTGCCAGCTCACCACCTGCCCAGGGATTCTCTGGAAACACCATATATTTT.

This clone was observed a few times. The rearrangement links TRBV28 to TRBJ1-1; D may be TRBD1 (6 bases). Germline-derived CDR1 and CDR2 are MDHEN and SYDVKM. V was cut by 5 bases and J by 7 bases, with 17 bases left in between. CDR3 length equals 14 residues. DNA of the CDR3: TGTGCCAGCAGTCTTATTGGAGTACAGGGTGAAGCTTTCTTT. Amino acids: CASSLIGVQGEAFF.

This clone was detected only a few times. The chain is built from TRBV30 and TRBJ2-5; D is uncertain. Germline assignment: CDR1 GTSNPN and CDR2 SVGIG (reference sequence). V lost 0 bases, J lost 4 bases, and 18 bases lay in between. This CDR3 has 16 residues. In nucleotides, the CDR3 is TGTGCCTGGAGTGTGGGCTTTAGTTCACCCGTAGAGACCCAGTACTTC. It specifies CAWSVGFSSPVETQYF.

V gene TRBV23-1 combines with J gene TRBJ2-2; a weak D match, TRBD1 (6 bases). TRBV23-1 is an ORF; its function is uncertain. The CDR3 has 15 residues. Between the trimmed V and J ends, which lost 3 bases and 5 bases, there was a span of 13 bases. The CDR3 DNA reads as TGCGCCAGCAGTCAGCGACCAACAGGGACCGGGGAGCTGTTTTTT. Encoded protein: CASSQRPTGTGELFF.

The count of this clone is one. The J gene is TRBJ2-1, the V gene TRBV5-4, with 9 bases aligning to TRBD2. Germline CDR1 SGHNT, CDR2 YYREEE (reference sequence). The CDR3 consists of 15 residues. V lost 1 base, J lost 8 bases, and 7 bases stayed unmatched. This CDR3 reads CASSLPLREGDEQFF. DNA for the CDR3: TGTGCCAGCAGCTTGCCTTTGCGGGAGGGCGATGAGCAGTTCTTC.

This sequence joins TRBV5-1 and TRBJ1-4, with no clear D. With 2 bases removed from V and 0 bases from J, the gap between germline ends came to 5 bases. Germline values: CDR1 SGHRS, CDR2 YFSETQ. CDR3 length equals 14 residues. The CDR3 DNA follows: TGCGCCAGCAGCTTAGCTTCAACTAATGAAAAACTGTTTTTT. Translation: CASSLASTNEKLFF.

The rearrangement joins TRBV18 to TRBJ1-1, with TRBD1 matching over 8 bases. Germline V gene lookup returns CDR1 KGHSH and CDR2 LQKENI. V lost 6 bases, J lost 3 bases, and 3 bases stayed unmatched. There are 13 residues in the CDR3. The CDR3, as DNA: TGTGCCAGCTCCCCGGGACAGGACACTGAAGCTTTCTTT. Encoded protein: CASSPGQDTEAFF.

This clone was detected only a few times. The rearrangement links TRBV6-5 to TRBJ2-7, with D possibly TRBD1 on 5 matching bases. V gave up 7 bases and J gave up 5 bases, with 15 bases separating them. The length of the CDR3 is 13 residues. From germline, CDR1 is MNHEY and CDR2 SVGAGI. In nucleotides, the CDR3 is TGTGCCAGCATCCAGGTCAGGGAACACGAGCAGTACTTC. It is translated as CASIQVREHEQYF.

This rearrangement joins TRBV11-3 to TRBJ2-3; D not certain. This CDR3 has 11 amino acids. Germline V gives CDR1 SGHNT, CDR2 YENEEA. Trimming left V 5 bases short and J 4 bases short, with 4 bases between. CDR3 residues: CASSLSDTQYF. The CDR3 bases are TGTGCCAGCAGCCTCTCAGATACGCAGTATTTT.

The chain has TRBV5-1 and TRBJ2-2; possibly TRBD1 for D (6 bases). Looked up from germline, CDR1 is SGHRS and CDR2 is YFSETQ. The length of the CDR3 is 14 residues. V was cut by 0 bases and J by 6 bases, with 9 bases left in between. The CDR3: CASSLAKGAGELFF. The CDR3 region has the DNA TGCGCCAGCAGCTTGGCCAAGGGGGCCGGGGAGCTGTTTTTT.

This clone has only one observation. V usage is TRBV3-1 (or the pseudogene TRBV3-2) and J usage is TRBJ1-2; 7 bases are a match to TRBD1. The germline CDR1 and CDR2 sequences are LGHDT and YNNKEL (reference sequence). This CDR3 is 12 amino acids long. The junction had 0 bases not matched to a gene; V was cut back by 1 base and J by 7 bases. CDR3 sequence: CASSQAGGGYTF. The CDR3 DNA reads TGTGCCAGCAGCCAAGCAGGGGGTGGCTACACCTTC.

The rearrangement links TRBV9 to TRBJ2-2; possibly TRBD2 for D (5 bases). Germline V lookup: CDR1 SGDLS, CDR2 YYNGEE. V was shortened by 0 bases and J by 2 bases, with 14 bases between the two germline ends. The CDR3 runs 17 residues. CDR3 in DNA: TGTGCCAGCAGCGTAGGTCCGCTAGCAACAAACACCGGGGAGCTGTTTTTT. It yields the protein CASSVGPLATNTGELFF.